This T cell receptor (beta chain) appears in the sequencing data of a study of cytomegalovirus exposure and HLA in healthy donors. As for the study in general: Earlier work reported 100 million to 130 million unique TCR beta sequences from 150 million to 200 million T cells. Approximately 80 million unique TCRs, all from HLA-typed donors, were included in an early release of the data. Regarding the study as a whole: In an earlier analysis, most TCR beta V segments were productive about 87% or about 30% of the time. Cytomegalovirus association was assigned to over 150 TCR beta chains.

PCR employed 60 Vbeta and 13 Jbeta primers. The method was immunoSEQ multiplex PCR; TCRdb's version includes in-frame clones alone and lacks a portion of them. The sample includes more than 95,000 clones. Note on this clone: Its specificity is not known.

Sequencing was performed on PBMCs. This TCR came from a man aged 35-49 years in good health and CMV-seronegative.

This chain's CDR3 is CASRTDRAHHQPQHF. CDR3 DNA: TGTGCCAGCAGGACCGACAGGGCCCACCATCAGCCCCAGCATTTT. V gene TRBV6-1 combines with J gene TRBJ1-5; 7 bases are a match to TRBD1. This CDR3 contains 15 residues. The germline V gene has CDR1 MNHNS and CDR2 SASEGT. J was trimmed by 5 bases and V by 6 bases; bases with no gene match: 10.